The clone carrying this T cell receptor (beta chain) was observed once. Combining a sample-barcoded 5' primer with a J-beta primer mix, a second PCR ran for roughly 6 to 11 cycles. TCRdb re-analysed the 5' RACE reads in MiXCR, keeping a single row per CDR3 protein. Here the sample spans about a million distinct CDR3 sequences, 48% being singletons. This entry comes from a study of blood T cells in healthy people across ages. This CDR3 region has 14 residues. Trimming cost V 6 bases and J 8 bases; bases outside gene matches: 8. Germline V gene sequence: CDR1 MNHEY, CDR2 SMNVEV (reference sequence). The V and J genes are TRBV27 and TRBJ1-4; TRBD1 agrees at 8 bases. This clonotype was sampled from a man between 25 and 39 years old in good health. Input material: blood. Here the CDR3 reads CASRTGVGGEKLFF. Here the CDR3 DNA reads TGTGCCAGCAGGACAGGGGTCGGGGGGGAAAAACTGTTTTTT.